Listed below are T cell receptor beta chains from one sample, sequenced in a study of OX40 agonist ivuxolimab in advanced cancers. Sequencing used immunoSEQ multiplex PCR; TCRdb keeps in-frame clones, though not all of them. The sample yields some 37,000 clones, almost 85% seen once. The material sequenced was CD4+ or CD8+ T cells sorted from blood, taken in a trial of the OX40 agonist ivuxolimab. The receptors shown here come from an adult with an advanced solid tumor such as melanoma, head and neck, liver or kidney cancer. Both conserved end residues are part of each CDR3. The D gene is left open where the match is weak. Some rows have no size entry. The others give once, few or many, or a class for an expanded clone.

d_call,j_call,clone_size,v_call,cdr3_nt,cdr3_aa
TRBD1,TRBJ2-7,NA,TRBV19,TGTGCCAGTAGTACCGGACAGGGCTACGAGCAGTACTTC,CASSTGQGYEQYF
TRBD1,TRBJ2-3,NA,TRBV7-7,TGTGCTAGCAGCTTACAGGGGATAGCAGATACGCAGTATTTT,CASSLQGIADTQYF
NA,TRBJ1-4,once,TRBV25-1,TGTGCCAGCAGTGAAGGACGGGTAAATGAAAAACTGTTTTTT,CASSEGRVNEKLFF
TRBD2,TRBJ2-7,NA,TRBV2,TGTGCCAGCAACTCGCCGGGACTAGTGGCCTACGAGCAGTACTTC,CASNSPGLVAYEQYF
NA,TRBJ2-1,NA,TRBV5-6,TGTGCCAGCAGCTTGATTGGGAGCTCCTACAATGAGCAGTTCTTC,CASSLIGSSYNEQFF
TRBD2,TRBJ2-3,NA,TRBV2,TGTGCCAGCAGTGATCGAAGATCCCTTCTAAGCGGGGGGCCCGGTTTT,CASSDRRSLLSGGPGF
NA,TRBJ2-7,NA,TRBV4-2,TGTGCCAGCAGCCAAGAAGGCGGACTAAACGACGAGCAGTACTTC,CASSQEGGLNDEQYF
NA,TRBJ2-3,NA,TRBV9,TGTGCCAGCGCCGAGGACTTGGGCACAGATACGCAGTATTTT,CASAEDLGTDTQYF
NA,TRBJ2-3,NA,TRBV21-1,TGTGCCCCAATACAGGGCACAGATACGCAGTATTTT,CAPIQGTDTQYF
NA,TRBJ1-2,NA,TRBV5-6,TGTGCCAGCAGCCCCCGGACCAATAGCTATGGCTACACCTTC,CASSPRTNSYGYTF
NA,TRBJ1-2,few,TRBV12-5,TGTGCTAGTGGTTCGGACCTAGGCTGGGGGCAGACTAACTATGGCTACACCTTC,CASGSDLGWGQTNYGYTF
NA,TRBJ1-1,NA,TRBV15,TGTGCCACCAGCAGAGGGGCGGGACTGATGAACACTGAAGCTTTCTTT,CATSRGAGLMNTEAFF
TRBD1,TRBJ1-6,medium-sized,TRBV25-1,TGTGCCAGCAGTGATTGGGACAGGGGACCGGATTCACCCCTCCACTTT,CASSDWDRGPDSPLHF
TRBD2,TRBJ2-6,NA,TRBV5-1,TGCGCCAGCAGCTCGAGGATAGCGGGGGGCTCCTCTGGGGCCAACGTCCTGACTTTC,CASSSRIAGGSSGANVLTF
TRBD1,TRBJ1-1,NA,TRBV30,TGTGCCCCACCACTGTTTTCAGGGGGTGAAGCTTTCTTT,CAPPLFSGGEAFF
NA,TRBJ2-3,NA,TRBV15,TGTGCCACCAGCAGAGATCCCAGGGCCAAGACAGATACGCAGTATTTT,CATSRDPRAKTDTQYF
NA,TRBJ1-1,NA,TRBV18,TGTGCCAGCTCAGTCGGGCAGGCAGGGGTTGCCACTGAAGCTTTCTTT,CASSVGQAGVATEAFF
NA,TRBJ1-6,NA,TRBV4-1,TGCGCCAGCAGCCAAGATCGGCCACCCCTCCACTTT,CASSQDRPPLHF
TRBD1,TRBJ2-6,NA,TRBV5-1,TGCGCCAGCAGGAAAGGGGGCCAGTCTGGGGCCAACGTCCTGACTTTC,CASRKGGQSGANVLTF
TRBD1,TRBJ1-1,NA,TRBV30,TGTGCCTGGAGTGTGACAGGGGGGAACACTGAAGCTTTCTTT,CAWSVTGGNTEAFF
TRBD2,TRBJ2-3,NA,TRBV9,TGTGCCAGCAGCGTTGGTACTAGCGGGAGTTTTAGCACAGATACGCAGTATTTT,CASSVGTSGSFSTDTQYF
NA,TRBJ2-1,NA,TRBV6-5,TGTGCCAGCAGCCCAAACAGGAAAGCGGATGAGCAGTTCTTC,CASSPNRKADEQFF
NA,TRBJ2-7,NA,TRBV19,TGTGCCAGTAGTATAGATCTCGGCGGACGCGACGAGCAGTACTTC,CASSIDLGGRDEQYF
TRBD1,TRBJ1-5,once,TRBV29-1,TGCAGCGTTGGGGAAGGGGGCGTTGAGCCCCAGCATTTT,CSVGEGGVEPQHF
NA,TRBJ2-3,NA,TRBV7-6,TGTGCCAGCAGCTTAATAAAGGGAGATACGCAGTATTTT,CASSLIKGDTQYF
NA,TRBJ1-1,NA,TRBV28,TGTGCCAGCACCGCGCGGATTGGGGCAGAGAACACTGAAGCTTTCTTT,CASTARIGAENTEAFF
TRBD2,TRBJ2-1,NA,TRBV25-1,TGTGCCAGCAGTGGGACCGGGACTAGCGGCTCCTACAATGAGCAGTTCTTC,CASSGTGTSGSYNEQFF
NA,TRBJ1-5,NA,TRBV10-3,TGTGCCATCAGCCAGGGCACAGGGTATAATCAGCCCCAGCATTTT,CAISQGTGYNQPQHF
NA,TRBJ1-4,NA,TRBV18,TGTGCCAGCTCATCCTTTAGTTTAGGTGCCTCGCTCTCAGAAAAACTGTTTTTT,CASSSFSLGASLSEKLFF
NA,TRBJ1-1,NA,TRBV6-1,TGTGCCAGCAGTGCGGGGGGACTTCGGAACACTGAAGCTTTCTTT,CASSAGGLRNTEAFF
NA,TRBJ2-1,NA,TRBV13,TGTGCCAGCAGGGTTCTAACTTTAGCGAAACACAATGAGCAGTTCTTC,CASRVLTLAKHNEQFF
NA,TRBJ2-5,NA,TRBV5-5,TGTGCCAGCAGCCCAGACATCGGCGGTGAGACCCAGTACTTC,CASSPDIGGETQYF
NA,TRBJ2-1,NA,TRBV7-9,TGTGCCAGCAGCTTAGAGGGGGGAGCCTACAATGAGCAGTTCTTC,CASSLEGGAYNEQFF
TRBD2,TRBJ2-7,NA,TRBV27,TGTGCCAGCAGTTCCCGTATAGCGGGAGGGAGCTCCTACGAGCAGTACTTC,CASSSRIAGGSSYEQYF
NA,TRBJ1-3,NA,TRBV5-1,TGCGCCAGCAGCAGGGGGACTCAAGGAGGAAACACCATATATTTT,CASSRGTQGGNTIYF
NA,TRBJ1-4,NA,TRBV5-4,TGTGCCAGCAGCTCCCTCGGCCCGGGATCGACTAATGAAAAACTGTTTTTT,CASSSLGPGSTNEKLFF
TRBD2,TRBJ2-1,NA,TRBV10-2,TGCGCCAGCGCCGGGACTAGCGGGAGGCGCAATGAGCAGTTCTTC,CASAGTSGRRNEQFF
TRBD1,TRBJ2-7,NA,TRBV30,TGTGCCTGTAACACCCCGGGACAGGGATTCCCCTACGAGCAGTACTTC,CACNTPGQGFPYEQYF
NA,TRBJ1-6,NA,TRBV6-1,TGTGCCAGCAGCATAGACAGGACGAATTCACCCCTCCACTTT,CASSIDRTNSPLHF
NA,TRBJ2-7,NA,TRBV5-4,TGTGCCAGCAGCTTTACGCCAGGCCCGGGATCCCCCATTTTC,CASSFTPGPGSPIF
NA,TRBJ2-3,NA,TRBV27,TGTGCCAGCAGTTTATTTGGGAGACCAGATACGCAGTATTTT,CASSLFGRPDTQYF
TRBD2,TRBJ2-7,NA,TRBV5-4,TGTGCCAGCCTCGGTGATGCGGGGGAGCCCTACGAGCAGTACTTC,CASLGDAGEPYEQYF
NA,TRBJ2-1,NA,TRBV7-2,TGTGCCAGCAGCTTATCCCCAACTAAGGGGCATGAGCAGTTCTTC,CASSLSPTKGHEQFF
NA,TRBJ2-7,medium-sized,TRBV6-5,TGTGCCAGCAGCCACTATTACGAGCAGTACTTC,CASSHYYEQYF
NA,TRBJ2-4,NA,TRBV11-1,TGTGCCAGCAGCTCGACAGCCTTAGCCAAAAACATTCAGTACTTC,CASSSTALAKNIQYF
TRBD2,TRBJ2-7,NA,TRBV5-4,TGTGCCAGCAGCCGACCGGCGGGGGATAACGAGCAGTACTTC,CASSRPAGDNEQYF
NA,TRBJ2-1,NA,TRBV6-6,TGTGCCAGCACCCCTCAGAGGGGCCAGGAGCAGTTCTTC,CASTPQRGQEQFF
TRBD1,TRBJ1-1,NA,TRBV5-6,TGTGCCAGCAGCCCGACAGGGGGCAGGGGCACTGAAGCTTTCTTT,CASSPTGGRGTEAFF
NA,TRBJ2-7,NA,TRBV6-1,TGTGCCACCTCGGCAGTCCTTCAGGGCGAGCAGTACTTC,CATSAVLQGEQYF
TRBD1,TRBJ1-5,NA,TRBV28,TGTGCCAGCAGGGACGCACAGGGGGCGGCTCAGCCCCAGCATTTT,CASRDAQGAAQPQHF
NA,TRBJ1-5,medium-sized,TRBV7-9,TGTGCCAGCAGCTTAGCGCGTCTGGGTGGCCGACTGTCGCCCCAGCATTTT,CASSLARLGGRLSPQHF
TRBD2,TRBJ2-1,NA,TRBV7-8,TGTGCCAGCAGGCCTAGGACTAGCCCTTCTTTGGGAGAGCAGTTCTTC,CASRPRTSPSLGEQFF
TRBD2,TRBJ2-7,NA,TRBV29-1,TGCAGCGTTGAAGCTGAGCGGGAGAGGAGAAGCAACTCCTACGAGCAGTACTTC,CSVEAERERRSNSYEQYF
NA,TRBJ1-1,NA,TRBV6-4,TGTGCCAGCAGTGACGCGGGGATGAACACTGAAGCTTTCTTT,CASSDAGMNTEAFF
TRBD1,TRBJ1-6,NA,TRBV5-6,TGTGCCAGCAGCTTGCAAACAGGGGGTGAATATTCACCCCTCCACTTT,CASSLQTGGEYSPLHF
TRBD1,TRBJ1-5,NA,TRBV28,TGTGCCAGCACCAGGACAGGAGCTCAGCCCCAGCATTTT,CASTRTGAQPQHF
NA,TRBJ2-1,once,TRBV5-1,TGCGCCAGCAGCCTCACGGCGGGTCCCGAGTTCTTC,CASSLTAGPEFF
NA,TRBJ2-7,NA,TRBV9,TGTGCCAGCAGCAAGACAGAGACCTACGAGCAGTACTTC,CASSKTETYEQYF
NA,TRBJ1-2,NA,TRBV13,TGTGCCAGCAGCCGAGGAGGAAATTATGGCTACACCTTC,CASSRGGNYGYTF